This T cell receptor (beta chain) was obtained from a study of CD8 T cells in Susac syndrome (dated by TCRdb to between 2018 and 2021). In the study overall: Repertoire sequencing was used to test whether CD8+ T cell activation and differentiation in Susac syndrome was antigen driven. The study compared CD8+ T cell repertoire clonality among over ten healthy donors, 14 Susac syndrome patients and around 16 multiple sclerosis patients. Summary of the overall study and its limitations: The TCR sequencing and HLA analysis was acknowledged to have included a relatively small number of individuals.

From the germline V gene (reference sequence), CDR1 is GTSNPN and CDR2 is SVGIG. Trimming removed 3 bases from V and 5 bases from J; the gene matches leave 8 bases unexplained. Spanning cysteine to phenylalanine, the CDR3 consists of 14 amino acids. Only the CDR3 DNA is retained, 42 bases long and in frame from the first base. RNA was extracted using the RNeasy kit, and roughly 0.5 to 1 ug of the RNA was reverse transcribed with random hexamers. The immunoSEQ multiplex PCR assay, covering 54 Vbeta and 13 Jbeta segments, was used to amplify TCR beta CDR3 regions. PCR amplification bias was corrected using a synthetic template baseline for primer optimization and computational correction. The source study handled its data this way. Reads were assigned to V, D and J genes according to IMGT and analyzed in immunoSEQ Analyzer, with only productive sequences retained. Clonality was computed as one minus Shannon entropy normalized by log2 of the number of productive unique sequences. For each patient and control, public and private clones were evaluated within the 100 most prevalent clones. Clones were defined as Susac-specific when absent from the healthy and MS cohorts, from 1052 published viral clones and from other ImmuneACCESS disease sequences. In-frame beta chains were kept once TCRdb had trimmed the public reads at Q25 with fastp and called clones with MiXCR. Records with the same CDR3 protein are collapsed into one entry carrying the most frequent genes and DNA. TCRdb, not the authors, supplied the V and J calls. The sample data list hundreds of thousands of distinct CDR3 sequences, and approximately 89% of these were observed just once. The biggest ten clones account for about 0.12% of the sample.

To note about this clonotype: Its antigen is still unknown. No much larger clonotype is one base removed from it; base qualities were not supplied.

Peripheral blood CD8+ and CD4+ T cells from healthy donors, Susac syndrome patients and multiple sclerosis patients were profiled using high-throughput TCR beta sequencing. Treatment-naive patients with stable or active relapsing-remitting disease fulfilling revised McDonald criteria were used as multiple sclerosis controls. Bulk CD8+ and CD4+ T cells were purified by magnetic negative isolation, whereas CD8+ TEMRA cells were enriched by FACS. Blood was drawn into EDTA tubes, processed within 24 hours, and PBMCs were isolated by density gradient centrifugation. PBMCs destined for TCR sequencing were cryopreserved in liquid nitrogen and later thawed in a 37 °C water bath. The sorted or isolated CD4+, CD8+ and CD8+ TEMRA cells had a purity of 90% or higher.

The specimen was CD8+ T cells from PBMCs. The chain is assembled from TRBV30 and TRBJ2-5; 8 bases in the junction line up with TRBD1. This clonotype originated in a human donor with multiple sclerosis. In nucleotide form, the sequence is TGTGCCTGGAGCGGTACAGGGGGTCGGGAGACCCAGTACTTC. Translated, this gives CAWSGTGGRETQYF.